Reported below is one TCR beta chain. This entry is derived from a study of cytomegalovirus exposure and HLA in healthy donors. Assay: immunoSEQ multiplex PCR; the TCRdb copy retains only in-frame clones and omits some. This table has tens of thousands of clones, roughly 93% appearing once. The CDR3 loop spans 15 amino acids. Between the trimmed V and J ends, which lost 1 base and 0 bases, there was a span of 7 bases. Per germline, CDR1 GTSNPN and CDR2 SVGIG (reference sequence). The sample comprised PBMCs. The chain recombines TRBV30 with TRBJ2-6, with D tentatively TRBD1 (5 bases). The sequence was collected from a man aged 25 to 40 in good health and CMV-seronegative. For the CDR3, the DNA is TGTGCCTGGAGTGGACAGTTCTCTGGGGCCAACGTCCTGACTTTC. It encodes CAWSGQFSGANVLTF.